This T cell receptor beta chain originates from a study of cytotoxic CD8 clonotypes in ibrutinib-treated CLL. Study information: Responses: some 25 partial, 2 complete; after median roughly 68 months, roughly 14 stayed remitted, some 12 progressed. On average, about 92,000 productive rearrangements and 260,000 or so productive templates per sample. Overall study findings and caveats: Against age-matched healthy donors, baseline clonality ran higher and tracked circulating CD8+ T-cell counts. An increase in clonality occurred at ibrutinib response, followed by a return toward baseline at progression.

Sequencing was performed with immunoSEQ multiplex PCR; in TCRdb, only in-frame clones are kept and a portion is missing. Among 75,000 to 80,000 clones, 75% to 90% were seen once, and the ten largest hold 35% to 45%. The CDR3 sequence is 14 residues long. In germline, CDR1 is MNHNY, CDR2 SVGAGI (reference sequence). J gave up 5 bases and V 7 bases, and 6 bases lay outside the gene matches. This clone has a single count. What it recognizes is unknown. This receptor was identified in a human donor with chronic lymphocytic leukemia. The chain has TRBV6-6 and TRBJ1-5; the match to TRBD1 covers 9 bases. Specimen: PBMCs, collected after 24 months of ibrutinib treatment. CDR3 DNA: TGTGCCAGCAAGGACAGGGGAATTGATCAGCCCCAGCATTTT. Amino acid sequence: CASKDRGIDQPQHF.